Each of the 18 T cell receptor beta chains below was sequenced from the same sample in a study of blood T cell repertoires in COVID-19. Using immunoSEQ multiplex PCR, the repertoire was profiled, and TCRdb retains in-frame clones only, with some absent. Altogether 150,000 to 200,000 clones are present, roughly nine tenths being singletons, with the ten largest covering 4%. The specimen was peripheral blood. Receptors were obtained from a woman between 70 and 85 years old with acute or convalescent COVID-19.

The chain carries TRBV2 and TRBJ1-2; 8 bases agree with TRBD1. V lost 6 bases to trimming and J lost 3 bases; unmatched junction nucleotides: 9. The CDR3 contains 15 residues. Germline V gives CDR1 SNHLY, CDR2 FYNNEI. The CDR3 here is CASRLGTGPDYGYTF. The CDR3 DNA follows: TGTGCCAGCAGGCTCGGGACAGGCCCCGACTATGGCTACACCTTC.

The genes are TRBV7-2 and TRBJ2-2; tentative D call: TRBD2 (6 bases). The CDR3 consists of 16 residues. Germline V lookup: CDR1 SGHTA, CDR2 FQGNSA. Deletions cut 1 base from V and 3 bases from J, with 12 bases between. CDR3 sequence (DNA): TGTGCCAGCAGCTTAGAGAGTAGCGGACACACCGGGGAGCTGTTTTTT. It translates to CASSLESSGHTGELFF.

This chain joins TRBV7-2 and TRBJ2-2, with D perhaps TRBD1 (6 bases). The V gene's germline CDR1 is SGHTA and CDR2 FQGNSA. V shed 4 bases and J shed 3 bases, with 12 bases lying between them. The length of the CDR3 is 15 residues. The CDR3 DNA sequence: TGTGCCAGCAGCTCTACAGGGTTTGACACCGGGGAGCTGTTTTTT. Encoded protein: CASSSTGFDTGELFF.

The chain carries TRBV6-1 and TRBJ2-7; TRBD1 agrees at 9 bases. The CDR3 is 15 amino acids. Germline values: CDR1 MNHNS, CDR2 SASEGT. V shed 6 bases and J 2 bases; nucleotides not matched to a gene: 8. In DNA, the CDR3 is TGTGCCAGCAGGGGGACAGGGTCGACTACCTACGAGCAGTACTTC. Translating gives CASRGTGSTTYEQYF.

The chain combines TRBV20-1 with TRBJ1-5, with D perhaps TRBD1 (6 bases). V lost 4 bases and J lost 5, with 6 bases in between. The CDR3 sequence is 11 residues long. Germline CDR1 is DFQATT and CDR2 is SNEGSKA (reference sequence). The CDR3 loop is CSAKGDQPQHF. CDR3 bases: TGCAGTGCTAAGGGGGATCAGCCCCAGCATTTT.

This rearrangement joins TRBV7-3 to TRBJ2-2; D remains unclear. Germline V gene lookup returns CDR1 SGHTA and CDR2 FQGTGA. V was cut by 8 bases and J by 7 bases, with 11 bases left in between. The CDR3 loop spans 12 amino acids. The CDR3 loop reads CASRPPGGELFF. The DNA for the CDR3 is TGTGCCAGCCGACCCCCAGGCGGGGAGCTGTTTTTT.

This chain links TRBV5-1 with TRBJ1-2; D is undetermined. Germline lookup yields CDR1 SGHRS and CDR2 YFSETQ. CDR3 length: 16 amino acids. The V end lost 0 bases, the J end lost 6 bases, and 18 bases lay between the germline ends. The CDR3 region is CASSLGQEEYFDGYTF. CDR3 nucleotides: TGCGCCAGCAGCTTGGGGCAGGAGGAATACTTCGATGGCTACACCTTC.

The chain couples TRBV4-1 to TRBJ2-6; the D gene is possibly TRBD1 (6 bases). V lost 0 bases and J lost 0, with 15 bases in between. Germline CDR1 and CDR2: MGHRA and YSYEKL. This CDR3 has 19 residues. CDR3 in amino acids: CASSQDKDSKRSGANVLTF. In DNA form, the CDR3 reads TGCGCCAGCAGCCAAGATAAGGACAGTAAACGCTCTGGGGCCAACGTCCTGACTTTC.

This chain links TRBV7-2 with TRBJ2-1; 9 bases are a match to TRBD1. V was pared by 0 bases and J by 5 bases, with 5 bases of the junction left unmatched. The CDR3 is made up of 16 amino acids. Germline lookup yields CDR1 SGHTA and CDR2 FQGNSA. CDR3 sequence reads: CASSLAGGQGNNEQFF. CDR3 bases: TGTGCCAGCAGCTTAGCGGGGGGACAGGGTAACAATGAGCAGTTCTTC. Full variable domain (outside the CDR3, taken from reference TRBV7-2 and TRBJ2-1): GAGVSQSPSNKVTEKGKDVELRCDPISGHTALYWYRQSLGQGLEFLIYFQGNSAPDKSGLPSDRFSAERTGGSVSTLTIQRTQQEDSAVYLCASSLAGGQGNNEQFFGPGTRLTVL.

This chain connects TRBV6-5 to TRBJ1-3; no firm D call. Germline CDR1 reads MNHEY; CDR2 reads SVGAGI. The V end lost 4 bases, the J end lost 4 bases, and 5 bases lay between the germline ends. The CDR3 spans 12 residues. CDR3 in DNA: TGTGCCAGCAGTTCAGGCGGAAACACCATATATTTT. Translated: CASSSGGNTIYF.

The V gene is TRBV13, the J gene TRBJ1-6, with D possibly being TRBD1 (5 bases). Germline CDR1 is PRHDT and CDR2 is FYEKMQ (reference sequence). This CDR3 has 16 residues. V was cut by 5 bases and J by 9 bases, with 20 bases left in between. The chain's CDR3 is CASSPIWGGEASPLHF. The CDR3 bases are TGTGCCAGCAGCCCTATATGGGGGGGTGAGGCTTCACCCCTCCACTTT.

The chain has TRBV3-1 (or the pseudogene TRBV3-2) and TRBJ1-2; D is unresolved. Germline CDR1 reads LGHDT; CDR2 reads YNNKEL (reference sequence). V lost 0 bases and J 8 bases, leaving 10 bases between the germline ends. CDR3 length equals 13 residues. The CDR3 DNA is TGTGCCAGCAGCCAAGACGGGCGGAGGGGCTACACCTTC. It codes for CASSQDGRRGYTF.

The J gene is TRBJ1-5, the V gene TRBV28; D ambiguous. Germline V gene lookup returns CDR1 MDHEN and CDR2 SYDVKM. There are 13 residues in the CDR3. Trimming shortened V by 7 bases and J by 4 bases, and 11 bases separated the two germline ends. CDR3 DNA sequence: TGTGCCAGCACCGACCTCAGGAATCAGCCCCAGCATTTT. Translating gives CASTDLRNQPQHF.

The CDR3 region has the DNA TGTGCCAGCAGCTTGGGAGGGAGCAATCAGCCCCAGCATTTT. It encodes CASSLGGSNQPQHF. This sequence joins TRBV11-2 and TRBJ1-5; D unresolved. Trimming stripped 3 bases from V and 1 base from J, with 7 bases between. The CDR3 sequence is 14 residues long. The germline V gene has CDR1 SGHAT and CDR2 FQNNGV.

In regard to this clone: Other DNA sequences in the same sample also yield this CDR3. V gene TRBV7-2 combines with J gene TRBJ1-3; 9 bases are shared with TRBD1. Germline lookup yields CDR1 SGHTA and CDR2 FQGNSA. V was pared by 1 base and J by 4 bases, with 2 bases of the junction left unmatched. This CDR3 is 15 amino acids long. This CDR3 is CASSLGQGGGNTIYF. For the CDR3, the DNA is TGTGCCAGCAGCTTAGGACAGGGGGGCGGAAACACCATATATTTT.

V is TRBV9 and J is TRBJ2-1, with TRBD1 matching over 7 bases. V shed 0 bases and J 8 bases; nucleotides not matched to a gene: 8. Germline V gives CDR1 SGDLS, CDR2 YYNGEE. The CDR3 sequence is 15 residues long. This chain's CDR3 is CASSVGQGDGDEQFF. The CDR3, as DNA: TGTGCCAGCAGCGTAGGGCAGGGGGACGGCGATGAGCAGTTCTTC. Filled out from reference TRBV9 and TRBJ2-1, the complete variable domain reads DSGVTQTPKHLITATGQRVTLRCSPRSGDLSVYWYQQSLDQGLQFLIQYYNGEERAKGNILERFSAQQFPDLHSELNLSSLELGDSALYFCASSVGQGDGDEQFFGPGTRLTVL.

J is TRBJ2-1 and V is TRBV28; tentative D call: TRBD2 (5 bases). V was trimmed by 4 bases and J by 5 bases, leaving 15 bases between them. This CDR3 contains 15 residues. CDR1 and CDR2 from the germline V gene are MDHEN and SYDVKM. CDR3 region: CASSWSGEINNEQFF. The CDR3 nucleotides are TGTGCCAGCAGTTGGTCCGGGGAGATAAACAATGAGCAGTTCTTC.

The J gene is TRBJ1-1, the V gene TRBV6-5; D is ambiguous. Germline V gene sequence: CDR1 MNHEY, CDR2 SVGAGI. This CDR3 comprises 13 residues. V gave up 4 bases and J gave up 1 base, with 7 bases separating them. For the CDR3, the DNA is TGTGCCAGCAGTTCCGGGTGGAACACTGAAGCTTTCTTT. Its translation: CASSSGWNTEAFF.